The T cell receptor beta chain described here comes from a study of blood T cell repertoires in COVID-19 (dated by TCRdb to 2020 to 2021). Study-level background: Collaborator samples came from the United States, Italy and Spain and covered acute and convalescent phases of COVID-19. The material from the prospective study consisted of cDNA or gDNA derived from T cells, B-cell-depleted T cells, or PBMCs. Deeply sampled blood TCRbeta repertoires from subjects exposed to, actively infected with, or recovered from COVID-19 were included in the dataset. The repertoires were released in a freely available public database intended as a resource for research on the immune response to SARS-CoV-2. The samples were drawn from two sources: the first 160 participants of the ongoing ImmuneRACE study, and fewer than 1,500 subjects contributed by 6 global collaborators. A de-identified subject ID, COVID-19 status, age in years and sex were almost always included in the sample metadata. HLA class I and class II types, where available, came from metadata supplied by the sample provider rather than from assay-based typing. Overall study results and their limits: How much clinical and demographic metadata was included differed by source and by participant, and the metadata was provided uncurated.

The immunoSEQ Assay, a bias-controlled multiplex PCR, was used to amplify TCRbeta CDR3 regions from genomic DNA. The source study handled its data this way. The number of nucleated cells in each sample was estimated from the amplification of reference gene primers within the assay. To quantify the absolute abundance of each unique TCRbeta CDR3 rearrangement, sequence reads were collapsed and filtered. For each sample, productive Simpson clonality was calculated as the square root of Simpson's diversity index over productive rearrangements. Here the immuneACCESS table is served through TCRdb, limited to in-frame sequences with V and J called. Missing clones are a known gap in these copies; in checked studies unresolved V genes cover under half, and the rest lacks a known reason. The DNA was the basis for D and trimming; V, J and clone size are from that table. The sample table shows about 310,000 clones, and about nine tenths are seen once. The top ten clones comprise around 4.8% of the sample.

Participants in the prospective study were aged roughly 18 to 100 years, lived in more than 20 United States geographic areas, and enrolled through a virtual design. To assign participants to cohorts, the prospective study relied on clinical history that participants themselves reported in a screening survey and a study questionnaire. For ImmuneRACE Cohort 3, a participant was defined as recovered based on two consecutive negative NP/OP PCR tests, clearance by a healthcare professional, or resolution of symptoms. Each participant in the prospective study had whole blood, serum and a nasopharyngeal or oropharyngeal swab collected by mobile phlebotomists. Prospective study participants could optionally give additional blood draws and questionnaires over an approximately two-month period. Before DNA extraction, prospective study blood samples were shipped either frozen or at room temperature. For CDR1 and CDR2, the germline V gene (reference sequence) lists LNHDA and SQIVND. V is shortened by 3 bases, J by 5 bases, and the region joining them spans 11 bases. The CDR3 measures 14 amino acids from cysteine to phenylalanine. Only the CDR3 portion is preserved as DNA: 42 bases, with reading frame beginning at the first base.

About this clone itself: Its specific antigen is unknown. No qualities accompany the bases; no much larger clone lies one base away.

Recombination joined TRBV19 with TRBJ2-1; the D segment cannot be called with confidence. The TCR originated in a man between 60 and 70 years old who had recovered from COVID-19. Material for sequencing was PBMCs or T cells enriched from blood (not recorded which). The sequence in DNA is TGTGCCAGTAGTATCCCCCCGGAGAACAATGAGCAGTTCTTC. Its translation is CASSIPPENNEQFF.